The entry below gives a single TCR beta chain sequence along with its context. These data are taken from a study of T cells in tuberculosis. The repertoire was sequenced with immunoSEQ multiplex PCR; TCRdb's copy has only in-frame clones and lacks some. The data contain tens of thousands of clones, 90% to 95% of them singletons. CDR1 and CDR2 from the germline V gene are MDHEN and SYDVKM. The CDR3 is 15 residues long. The V gene end was trimmed by 5 bases and the J gene end by 0 bases; junction bases not matched to a gene: 4. This receptor was identified in a donor between 10 and 35 years old with latent tuberculosis or without tuberculosis infection. The chain uses TRBV28 and TRBJ2-1; 7 nucleotides line up with TRBD1. What was sequenced was PBMCs. CDR3 nucleotide sequence: TGTGCCAGCAGTGAGGGGACAGTCTCCTACAATGAGCAGTTCTTC. It yields the protein CASSEGTVSYNEQFF.